The TCR beta chain under discussion was sequenced for a study of blood T cell repertoires in COVID-19. Study summary: The samples span acute and convalescent COVID-19 from the United States, Italy and Spain. PBMCs, B-cell-depleted T cells, or T cells were the source of the cDNA or gDNA that made up the material.

The CDR3 length is 13 residues. The V end was cut by 5 bases, the J end by 3 bases, with 11 bases between. CDR1 SEHNR and CDR2 FQNEAQ come from the germline V gene (reference sequence). There are a few counts of this clone. Original analysis: Estimation of nucleated cell counts relied on the amplification of reference gene primers. Profiling relied on immunoSEQ multiplex PCR, and the TCRdb table lists in-frame clones only, not all of them. V, J and clone size reflect that table, while D and trimming were determined from the DNA. The sample consists of some 300,000 clones, nearly 90% of them appearing once. Recruited during active infection, patients (from Seattle) were subsequently followed longitudinally.

Material for sequencing was peripheral blood. This TCR was recovered from a woman in her twenties or thirties with COVID-19, enrolled during active disease. V and J are TRBV7-9 and TRBJ2-7; D unclear. Here the CDR3 reads CASSPHASYEQYF. The CDR3 coding sequence is TGTGCCAGCAGCCCTCATGCCAGCTACGAGCAGTACTTC.